The T cell receptor (beta chain) under discussion was sequenced for a study of OX40 agonist ivuxolimab in advanced cancers. This clone came up a few times. The V gene's germline CDR1 is SEHNR and CDR2 FQNEAQ (reference sequence). V dropped 5 bases and J dropped 2 bases, with 11 bases sitting between them. This CDR3 is built from 14 residues. Assay: immunoSEQ multiplex PCR; the TCRdb copy retains only in-frame clones and omits some. The sample shows more than 60,000 clones, more than 60% of them seen only once. This chain uses TRBV7-9 with TRBJ2-3; D unclear. Sequencing was performed on CD4+ or CD8+ T cells sorted from blood, taken in a trial of the OX40 agonist ivuxolimab. The TCR comes from an adult with an advanced solid tumor such as melanoma, head and neck, liver or kidney cancer. The CDR3 sequence is CASSPRVNTDTQYF. As DNA, the CDR3 is TGTGCCAGCAGCCCTCGGGTGAACACAGATACGCAGTATTTT.